These 21 T cell receptor beta chains originate from one sample sequenced in a study of cytomegalovirus exposure and HLA in healthy donors. The study ran its PCR with 60 Vbeta and 13 Jbeta primers. Sequencing was performed with immunoSEQ multiplex PCR; in TCRdb, only in-frame clones are kept and a portion is missing. The repertoire holds about 150,000 clones, 70% seen once, with about 2% in the top ten. The specimen was PBMCs. These receptors were taken from a woman aged 55-69 years in good health and CMV-seropositive.

The rearrangement links TRBV19 to TRBJ1-1; D call uncertain. V shed 6 bases and J shed 1 base, with 12 bases lying between them. Germline CDR1 is LNHDA and CDR2 is SQIVND (reference sequence). The CDR3 loop spans 14 amino acids. The CDR3 DNA is TGTGCCAGTAGCCCGTCGGAGGGGAACACTGAAGCTTTCTTT. Protein product: CASSPSEGNTEAFF. Looking up the rest from reference TRBV19 and TRBJ1-1 gives the full variable domain: DGGITQSPKYLFRKEGQNVTLSCEQNLNHDAMYWYRQDPGQGLRLIYYSQIVNDFQKGDIAEGYSVSREKKESFPLTVTSAQKNPTAFYLCASSPSEGNTEAFFGQGTRLTVV.

This clone was seen more than once but under ten times. The gene calls are TRBV5-6 and TRBJ2-1; 9 bases map to TRBD2. CDR1 and CDR2 from the germline V gene are SGHDT and YYEEEE. The CDR3 has 15 amino acids. Trimming cost V 4 bases and J 4 bases; bases outside gene matches: 6. CDR3 sequence (DNA): TGTGCCAGCAGCCCCGGGACTAGCCGATACAATGAGCAGTTCTTC. Protein product: CASSPGTSRYNEQFF.

The rearrangement uses TRBV5-1 and TRBJ2-7; TRBD2 matches at 10 bases. CDR3 length: 15 amino acids. In germline, CDR1 is SGHRS, CDR2 YFSETQ. The V gene end was trimmed by 3 bases and the J gene end by 0 bases; junction bases not matched to a gene: 3. CDR3 sequence: CASSSLAGGSYEQYF. As DNA, the CDR3 is TGCGCCAGCAGCTCATTAGCGGGGGGCTCCTACGAGCAGTACTTC.

This sequence joins TRBV6-5 and TRBJ2-5; D may be TRBD2 (5 bases). The germline V and J ends were trimmed by 2 bases and 2 bases, with 12 bases remaining between them. CDR3 size: 15 residues. Germline CDR1 and CDR2: MNHEY and SVGAGI. The chain's CDR3 is CASSYTGVPQETQYF. The DNA of the CDR3 is TGTGCCAGCAGTTACACCGGGGTTCCACAAGAGACCCAGTACTTC.

The V call is TRBV6-1, the J call TRBJ2-1, with 9 nucleotides matching TRBD2. The J segment lost 4 bases and the V segment lost 4 bases, leaving 8 bases of the junction unmatched. The CDR3 consists of 16 residues. CDR1 MNHNS and CDR2 SASEGT come from the germline V gene. The CDR3 is CASSAFRTSEYNEQFF. The CDR3 nucleotides read TGTGCCAGCAGTGCCTTCCGGACTAGCGAGTACAATGAGCAGTTCTTC.

The rearrangement uses TRBV2 and TRBJ2-5; D is possibly TRBD1 (6 bases). Trimming removed 6 bases from V and 5 bases from J, with 13 bases in between. CDR1 and CDR2 from the germline V gene are SNHLY and FYNNEI. The CDR3 contains 13 residues. The DNA of the CDR3 is TGTGCCAGCAGCGGCTCAGGGGTGGAGACCCAGTACTTC. Its protein is CASSGSGVETQYF.

The chain carries TRBV19 and TRBJ2-2; a weak D match, TRBD1 (6 bases). The CDR3 sequence is 16 residues long. Germline loops: CDR1 LNHDA, CDR2 SQIVND (reference sequence). Deletions cut 4 bases from V and 0 bases from J, with 12 bases between. The CDR3 DNA sequence: TGTGCCAGTAGTAATGGACAGCTAACGAACACCGGGGAGCTGTTTTTT. Amino acids: CASSNGQLTNTGELFF.

This clone has a handful of counts. CDR3 in DNA: TGTGCCAGCAGTTCAGATCTTAACACCGGGGAGCTGTTTTTT. Translated: CASSSDLNTGELFF. The chain has TRBV28 and TRBJ2-2, with D unresolved. CDR1 and CDR2 (germline): MDHEN, SYDVKM. The CDR3 has 14 amino acids. Trimming left V 4 bases short and J 2 bases short, with 8 bases between.

This chain links TRBV9 with TRBJ2-3; a possible D gene is TRBD1 (6 bases). This CDR3 region has 14 residues. The ends were cut back, 4 bases at V and 3 bases at J, with 12 bases in the middle. Germline CDR1 is SGDLS and CDR2 is YYNGEE. CDR3 loop: CASSPRQATDTQYF. CDR3 DNA sequence: TGTGCCAGCAGCCCACGACAGGCGACAGATACGCAGTATTTT.

This chain uses TRBV5-1 with TRBJ1-2; TRBD1 matches 11 bases. Germline V gene lookup returns CDR1 SGHRS and CDR2 YFSETQ. The CDR3 has 18 amino acids. V shed 4 bases and J 6 bases; nucleotides not matched to a gene: 17. CDR3 sequence reads: CASSQVTGGTGGAHGYTF. In nucleotides, the CDR3 is TGCGCCAGCAGCCAAGTAACAGGAGGGACAGGGGGAGCTCATGGCTACACCTTC.

This clone came up once. This chain connects TRBV27 to TRBJ2-3, with TRBD1 identical over 10 bases. Germline loops: CDR1 MNHEY, CDR2 SMNVEV (reference sequence). The CDR3 contains 17 residues. The V gene end was trimmed by 3 bases and the J gene end by 6 bases; junction bases not matched to a gene: 12. The CDR3 region is CASSFSPGTGASDTQYF. CDR3 bases: TGTGCCAGCAGTTTTAGTCCCGGGACAGGGGCATCGGATACGCAGTATTTT.

V is TRBV28 and J is TRBJ2-7, with D perhaps matching TRBD1 (6 bases). Germline loops: CDR1 MDHEN, CDR2 SYDVKM. CDR3 length: 14 amino acids. V dropped 3 bases and J dropped 2 bases, with 11 bases sitting between them. DNA of the CDR3: TGTGCCAGCAGTTTGGGGGCCCCTACCTACGAGCAGTACTTC. Protein sequence: CASSLGAPTYEQYF.

The V call is TRBV5-4, the J call TRBJ1-2, with D unclear. The CDR3 consists of 13 residues. Between the trimmed V and J ends, which lost 0 bases and 1 base, there was a span of 4 bases. Germline-derived CDR1 and CDR2 are SGHNT and YYREEE (reference sequence). CDR3 DNA sequence: TGTGCCAGCAGCTTGGACATTAACTATGGCTACACCTTC. It codes for CASSLDINYGYTF.

The CDR3 is CASSSQGQGISYEQYF. CDR3 in DNA: TGCGCCAGCAGCTCCCAGGGACAGGGAATCTCCTACGAGCAGTACTTC. J is TRBJ2-7 and V is TRBV5-1; 9 nucleotides align to TRBD1. The CDR3 is 16 amino acids. V lost 3 bases to trimming and J lost 0 bases; unmatched junction nucleotides: 7. Germline assignment: CDR1 SGHRS and CDR2 YFSETQ.

This clone came up once. DNA of the CDR3: TGCGCCACTACAGGGGTGACCGGGGAGCTGTTTTTT. Translating it yields CATTGVTGELFF. This sequence joins TRBV10-1 and TRBJ2-2; 7 bases match TRBD1. Germline values: CDR1 WNHNN, CDR2 SYGVQD (reference sequence). There are 12 residues in the CDR3. After removal of 10 bases from V and 5 bases from J, the junction contained 4 bases not matched to a gene.

The chain is built from TRBV5-4 and TRBJ1-2, with a tentative D call TRBD1 (6 bases). Trimming removed 1 base at V and 5 bases at J, with 12 bases between. Germline CDR1 SGHNT, CDR2 YYREEE (reference sequence). The CDR3 sequence is 14 residues long. The CDR3 DNA sequence: TGTGCCAGCAGCTTGTTGAAGGGGGAGTATGGCTACACCTTC. It translates to CASSLLKGEYGYTF.

CDR3 sequence reads: CASSFTRDGTEAFF. The CDR3, as DNA: TGTGCCAGCAGTTTTACCAGGGATGGCACTGAAGCTTTCTTT. The V and J genes are TRBV27 and TRBJ1-1; D is perhaps TRBD1 (5 bases). The CDR3 runs to 14 residues. Germline V gene data show CDR1 as MNHEY and CDR2 as SMNVEV (reference sequence). V shed 3 bases and J shed 4 bases, with 12 bases lying between them.

The chain recombines TRBV9 with TRBJ1-2; tentatively, D is TRBD1 (6 bases). CDR1 SGDLS and CDR2 YYNGEE come from the germline V gene. V was clipped by 1 base and J by 6 bases, with 16 bases between them. The CDR3 runs 15 residues. This chain's CDR3 is CASSVTGHRGDGYTF. The CDR3 DNA reads as TGTGCCAGCAGCGTAACGGGACATCGGGGGGATGGCTACACCTTC.

This chain links TRBV27 with TRBJ1-2; 7 bases fit TRBD1. V was pared by 6 bases and J by 4 bases, with 5 bases of the junction left unmatched. CDR3 size: 13 residues. Germline lookup yields CDR1 MNHEY and CDR2 SMNVEV (reference sequence). The DNA for the CDR3 is TGTGCCAGCAGAACACCAGGGGGCTATGGCTACACCTTC. Its protein product is CASRTPGGYGYTF.

The sample holds one count of this clone. The rearrangement links TRBV30 to TRBJ2-2, with TRBD2 matching 13 bases. The length of the CDR3 is 19 residues. V lost 0 bases and J lost 6; bases outside the gene matches: 13. From germline, CDR1 is GTSNPN and CDR2 SVGIG (reference sequence). CDR3 sequence: CAWSVLTSGRALPAGELFF. The CDR3 DNA is TGTGCCTGGAGTGTACTAACTAGCGGGAGGGCCTTGCCCGCCGGGGAGCTGTTTTTT.

In DNA, the CDR3 is TGTGCCAGCACCGAAAGATCGGGGGATGGTGGCTACACCTTC. Its translation: CASTERSGDGGYTF. J is TRBJ1-2 and V is TRBV28, with TRBD1 as a possible D gene (5 bases). Looked up from germline, CDR1 is MDHEN and CDR2 is SYDVKM. The CDR3 extends over 14 amino acids. V lost 7 bases and J 7 bases, leaving 19 bases between the germline ends.